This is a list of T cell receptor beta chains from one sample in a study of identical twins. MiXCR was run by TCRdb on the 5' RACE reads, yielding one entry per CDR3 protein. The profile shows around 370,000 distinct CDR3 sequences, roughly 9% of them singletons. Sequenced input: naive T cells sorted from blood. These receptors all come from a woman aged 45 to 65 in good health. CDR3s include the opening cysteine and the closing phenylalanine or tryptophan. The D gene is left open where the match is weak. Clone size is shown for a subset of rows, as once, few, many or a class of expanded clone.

CDR3: CSARPQETQYF
DNA: TGCAGTGCTAGACCACAAGAGACCCAGTACTTC
D: -
length: 11
V: TRBV20-1
J: TRBJ2-5
size: many

CDR3: CSAMNREGELFF
DNA: TGCAGTGCTATGAACAGGGAAGGGGAGCTGTTTTTT
D: -
length: 12
V: TRBV20-1
J: TRBJ2-2
size: -

CDR3: CSAVKGDYYNEQFF
DNA: TGCAGTGCCGTTAAGGGCGATTACTACAATGAGCAGTTCTTC
D: -
length: 14
V: TRBV20-1
J: TRBJ2-1
size: many

CDR3: CAISESRTASNQPQHF
DNA: TGTGCCATCAGTGAGTCTAGGACAGCGAGCAATCAGCCCCAGCATTTT
D: -
length: 16
V: TRBV10-3
J: TRBJ1-5
size: many

CDR3: CASSKFGLAGNTGELFF
DNA: TGTGCCAGCAGCAAATTCGGACTAGCGGGGAACACCGGGGAGCTGTTTTTT
D: TRBD2
length: 17
V: TRBV7-2
J: TRBJ2-2
size: -

CDR3: CASSGGGTSGFVTDTQYF
DNA: TGTGCCAGCAGCGGAGGCGGGACTAGCGGGTTTGTCACAGATACGCAGTATTTT
D: TRBD2
length: 18
V: TRBV7-9
J: TRBJ2-3
size: -

CDR3: CSARGRQGRDQETQYF
DNA: TGCAGTGCTAGGGGCAGACAGGGAAGAGATCAAGAGACCCAGTACTTC
D: TRBD1
length: 16
V: TRBV20-1
J: TRBJ2-5
size: -

CDR3: CSVSKRLDRSGYTF
DNA: TGCAGCGTATCAAAAAGACTAGACAGGAGCGGCTACACCTTC
D: -
length: 14
V: TRBV29-1
J: TRBJ1-2
size: few

CDR3: CASSRTAGGPSNEQFF
DNA: TGCGCCAGCAGCCGAACCGCGGGAGGGCCTAGTAATGAGCAGTTCTTC
D: TRBD2
length: 16
V: TRBV5-1
J: TRBJ2-1
size: -

CDR3: CASSLITSGRTDTQYF
DNA: TGCGCCAGCAGCTTGATCACTAGCGGCCGCACAGATACGCAGTATTTT
D: TRBD2
length: 16
V: TRBV5-1
J: TRBJ2-3
size: many

CDR3: CASSHPTGPNYGYTF
DNA: TGCGCCAGCAGCCACCCCACAGGGCCCAACTATGGCTACACCTTC
D: -
length: 15
V: TRBV5-1
J: TRBJ1-2
size: many

CDR3: CASSEAGQAFF
DNA: TGTGCCAGCAGTGAAGCGGGCCAAGCTTTCTTT
D: -
length: 11
V: TRBV6-1
J: TRBJ1-1
size: -

CDR3: CATSDLGYTEAFF
DNA: TGTGCCACCAGTGATTTAGGGTACACTGAAGCTTTCTTT
D: -
length: 13
V: TRBV24-1
J: TRBJ1-1
size: many

CDR3: CATLGGSTYEQYF
DNA: TGCGCCACTTTGGGCGGGAGTACCTACGAGCAGTACTTC
D: TRBD2
length: 13
V: TRBV10-2
J: TRBJ2-7
size: many

CDR3: CASSLGLAGAEQFF
DNA: TGCGCCAGCAGCTTGGGGCTAGCGGGAGCTGAGCAGTTCTTC
D: TRBD2
length: 14
V: TRBV5-1
J: TRBJ2-1
size: many

CDR3: CAISERASGGITGELFF
DNA: TGTGCCATCAGTGAGAGAGCTAGCGGGGGGATCACCGGGGAGCTGTTTTTT
D: TRBD2
length: 17
V: TRBV10-3
J: TRBJ2-2
size: -

CDR3: CASSQEHRVNTEAFF
DNA: TGTGCCAGCAGCCAAGAACACAGGGTGAACACTGAAGCTTTCTTT
D: -
length: 15
V: TRBV4-2
J: TRBJ1-1
size: few

CDR3: CASSYSTIAAGEQYF
DNA: TGTGCCAGCAGTTACTCGACAATTGCGGCGGGGGAGCAGTACTTC
D: -
length: 15
V: TRBV6-2/TRBV6-3
J: TRBJ2-7
size: many

CDR3: CASSRMQGSNTGELFF
DNA: TGTGCCAGCAGTCGGATGCAGGGAAGCAACACCGGGGAGCTGTTTTTT
D: -
length: 16
V: TRBV11-2
J: TRBJ2-2
size: -

CDR3: CASSFLAGVSFNEQFF
DNA: TGTGCCAGCAGTTTCCTAGCGGGAGTATCCTTTAATGAGCAGTTCTTC
D: TRBD2
length: 16
V: TRBV12-3/TRBV12-4
J: TRBJ2-1
size: many

CDR3: CDSRGGQNTGELFF
DNA: TGTGACAGCAGGGGGGGGCAGAACACCGGGGAGCTGTTTTTT
D: -
length: 14
V: TRBV3-1
J: TRBJ2-2
size: once

CDR3: CASSLGAGDGETQYF
DNA: TGTGCCAGCAGCTTAGGAGCGGGAGATGGAGAGACCCAGTACTTC
D: TRBD2
length: 15
V: TRBV7-6
J: TRBJ2-5
size: -

CDR3: CASTASLYEQYF
DNA: TGTGCCAGCACTGCCTCTCTATACGAGCAGTACTTC
D: -
length: 12
V: TRBV12-3/TRBV12-4
J: TRBJ2-7
size: -

CDR3: CASKASRGFVAEAFF
DNA: TGTGCCAGCAAAGCAAGCAGGGGATTCGTAGCTGAAGCTTTCTTT
D: -
length: 15
V: TRBV28
J: TRBJ1-1
size: -

CDR3: CASRWTGGVLGTQYF
DNA: TGTGCCAGCAGATGGACAGGGGGGGTTCTCGGGACCCAGTACTTC
D: TRBD1
length: 15
V: TRBV7-8
J: TRBJ2-5
size: -

CDR3: CASSDPSANYNEQFF
DNA: TGTGCCAGCAGTGACCCCAGCGCCAACTACAATGAGCAGTTCTTC
D: -
length: 15
V: TRBV25-1
J: TRBJ2-1
size: -

CDR3: CASSQSSRRLAVAKNIQYF
DNA: TGTGCCAGCAGCCAATCTTCCCGGCGGCTAGCGGTAGCCAAAAACATTCAGTACTTC
D: TRBD2
length: 19
V: TRBV3-1
J: TRBJ2-4
size: many

CDR3: CASSLWQDVPDTQYF
DNA: TGCGCCAGCAGCTTGTGGCAGGACGTTCCAGATACGCAGTATTTT
D: -
length: 15
V: TRBV5-1
J: TRBJ2-3
size: many

CDR3: CASSASLDSSYELYF
DNA: TGTGCCAGCAGCGCTTCCTTAGACAGTTCCTACGAGCTGTACTTC
D: -
length: 15
V: TRBV7-8
J: TRBJ2-7
size: -

CDR3: CASSLEVRGTQYF
DNA: TGTGCCAGCAGCTTAGAGGTCCGCGGGACCCAGTACTTC
D: -
length: 13
V: TRBV7-2
J: TRBJ2-5
size: -

CDR3: CASKRQGTMNTEAFF
DNA: TGCGCCAGCAAGAGACAGGGAACGATGAACACTGAAGCTTTCTTT
D: TRBD1
length: 15
V: TRBV5-1
J: TRBJ1-1
size: many

CDR3: CASSLFGRGQGNEQFF
DNA: TGTGCCAGCAGTTTATTCGGCAGGGGGCAAGGCAATGAGCAGTTCTTC
D: TRBD1
length: 16
V: TRBV12-3/TRBV12-4
J: TRBJ2-1
size: many

CDR3: CASSRQDQPQHF
DNA: TGTGCCAGCAGTCGACAGGATCAGCCCCAGCATTTT
D: -
length: 12
V: TRBV6-6
J: TRBJ1-5
size: -

CDR3: CSVPAGANVLTF
DNA: TGCAGCGTTCCCGCTGGGGCCAACGTCCTGACTTTC
D: -
length: 12
V: TRBV29-1
J: TRBJ2-6
size: many

CDR3: CASSFTRQADTQYF
DNA: TGCGCCAGCAGCTTTACAAGGCAGGCAGATACGCAGTATTTT
D: -
length: 14
V: TRBV5-1
J: TRBJ2-3
size: few